This T cell receptor beta chain was captured in a study of shared clonotypes between healthy human individuals. Whole-study results and caveats: Naive subsets generally exceeded memory subsets in estimated richness.

Concerning this clone: Its cognate antigen is unknown.

Between the trimmed V and J ends, which lost 9 bases and 0 bases, there was a span of 20 bases. This CDR3 is 16 amino acids long. Donors included only healthy HIV-negative adults lacking recent acute infections or vaccinations. Splitting of CD4+ cells produced CD45RA+ naive and CD45RA-negative memory subsets. Original processing methods: ImmunoSEQ sequences covered only the junction and lacked quality scores; filtering therefore differed. Sequenced by immunoSEQ multiplex PCR; TCRdb stores in-frame clones only, minus some. V, J and clone size reflect that table, while D and trimming were determined from the DNA. The sample shows under 2,500,000 clones, roughly 95% of them seen only once.

The sequencing sample was made of naive CD4+ T cells sorted from blood. Subset here: CD45RA+ positively selected. This sequence joins TRBV23-1 and TRBJ2-5; the D gene is possibly TRBD1 (6 bases). TRBV23-1 is placed among ORFs of uncertain function. The sequence was collected from a man between 18 and 29 years old in good health. The DNA for the CDR3 is TGCGCCAGTATTATTTCCGGGGACATCTACCAAGAGACCCAGTACTTC. This codes for CASIISGDIYQETQYF.